The entry that follows covers one T cell receptor beta chain sequence. Its antigen remains unidentified. The data were taken from a study of T cell responses to AZD1222 COVID-19 vaccine. Points from the study as a whole: Among spike-specific TCRs, nearly half reportedly target unmutated variant regions.

Germline loops: CDR1 DFQATT, CDR2 SNEGSKA (reference sequence). The CDR3 spans 11 residues. Trimming pared 4 bases from V and 8 bases from J, leaving 11 bases between. The data were produced by immunoSEQ multiplex PCR, yet TCRdb's version contains in-frame clones alone and is incomplete. The table has tens of thousands of clones, under 95% seen once; the top ten hold around 3%. The clonotype originates from an adult in good health. The chain carries TRBV20-1 and TRBJ1-2, with D possibly being TRBD1 (5 bases). The sample was peripheral blood, taken on day 0 of AZD1222 vaccination. The CDR3 DNA is TGCAGTGCTACTGATGGGGGAGGCTACACCTTC. This encodes CSATDGGGYTF.